These 19 T cell receptor beta chains were sequenced from one sample in a study of T-cell reconstitution after alpha-beta-depleted transplantation in children. Library preparation (for TCRbeta) was performed with unique molecular identifiers. One entry per CDR3 protein, called by TCRdb with MiXCR from the PCR reads. The table lists about 250,000 distinct CDR3 sequences, roughly 25% of them singletons, with 4.8% in the top ten. Sequences were derived from PBMCs, mostly from graft donor cells, sampled 360 days after TCRalphabeta/CD19-depleted stem cell transplant. These TCRs come from a female patient aged 2-9 years who had a stem cell transplant for congenital amegakaryocytic thrombocytopenia, so the T cells may come from the graft donor.

The chain has TRBV18 and TRBJ2-7, with a weak D call TRBD1 (6 bases). The CDR3 runs 13 residues. Germline V lookup: CDR1 KGHSH, CDR2 LQKENI. The V and J ends lost 2 bases and 6 bases respectively, with 11 bases between them. The DNA of the CDR3 is TGTGCCAGCTCACCAAGGGGGTCCGCCGAGCAGTACTTC. It yields the protein CASSPRGSAEQYF.

This chain joins TRBV15 and TRBJ1-5; TRBD1 agrees at 8 bases. The germline CDR1 and CDR2 sequences are LNHNV and YYDKDF (reference sequence). This CDR3 contains 21 residues. With 3 bases clipped from V and 1 base from J, the junction kept 20 bases outside the gene matches. CDR3 loop: CATSSLGQGRLGLLSNQPQHF. In DNA form, the CDR3 reads TGTGCCACCAGCAGCCTAGGACAGGGCAGGCTAGGCCTACTCAGCAATCAGCCCCAGCATTTT.

This clonotype was observed a few times. V is TRBV4-1 and J is TRBJ1-5; a possible D gene is TRBD1 (6 bases). The CDR3 contains 18 residues. Germline V lookup: CDR1 MGHRA, CDR2 YSYEKL. The V and J ends lost 3 bases and 0 bases respectively, with 18 bases between them. This chain's CDR3 is CASSQIPTGTYSNQPQHF. The DNA of the CDR3 is TGCGCCAGCAGCCAGATACCTACAGGGACGTATAGCAATCAGCCCCAGCATTTT.

The rearrangement uses TRBV5-1 and TRBJ2-1; no clear D gene. This CDR3 has 16 residues. V shed 1 base and J shed 10 bases, with 21 bases lying between them. CDR1 is SGHRS and CDR2 is YFSETQ in the germline V gene. CDR3 sequence reads: CASSLMEASRSGEQFF. CDR3 DNA sequence: TGCGCCAGCAGCTTGATGGAAGCTAGTCGGAGTGGGGAGCAGTTCTTC.

The chain combines TRBV6-1 with TRBJ1-1, with D tentatively TRBD1 (5 bases). The CDR3 loop spans 14 amino acids. The V gene lost 2 bases and the J gene lost 1 base, with 8 bases spanning the gap. From germline, CDR1 is MNHNS and CDR2 SASEGT. The CDR3 loop is CASSELRGNTEAFF. The CDR3 DNA sequence: TGTGCCAGCAGTGAATTAAGGGGGAACACTGAAGCTTTCTTT.

The chain employs TRBV29-1 and TRBJ2-7, with 10 bases lining up with TRBD1. The CDR3 length is 13 residues. The germline V gene has CDR1 SQVTM and CDR2 ANQGSEA. The V segment lost 6 bases and the J segment 5 bases; nucleotides outside the gene matches: 7. This CDR3 reads CSVLGQGYNEQYF. In DNA form, the CDR3 reads TGCAGCGTGCTGGGACAGGGGTATAACGAGCAGTACTTC.

This chain joins TRBV4-2 and TRBJ2-4, with D unresolved. V was shortened by 1 base and J by 0 bases, with 10 bases between the two germline ends. There are 16 residues in the CDR3. Germline V gene data show CDR1 as LGHNA and CDR2 as YNFKEQ. CDR3 region: CASSQVAGLAKNIQYF. CDR3 nucleotides: TGTGCCAGCAGCCAAGTGGCAGGTCTAGCCAAAAACATTCAGTACTTC.

The gene calls are TRBV6-2 or TRBV6-3 and TRBJ2-1; D ambiguous. Germline V gene lookup returns CDR1 MNHEY and CDR2 SVGEGT. V lost 2 bases and J 0 bases, leaving 11 bases between the germline ends. CDR3 length equals 16 residues. CDR3 DNA: TGTGCCAGCAGTTACCGTCCAGGATCCTCCTACAATGAGCAGTTCTTC. Translation gives CASSYRPGSSYNEQFF.

The CDR3 DNA is TGTGCCAGCAGCTTAGTACCCCTCGCAGGGAACAATGAGCAGTTCTTC. Translating it yields CASSLVPLAGNNEQFF. The chain recombines TRBV11-2 with TRBJ2-1; D possibly corresponds to TRBD1 (5 bases). The CDR3 extends over 16 amino acids. Germline-derived CDR1 and CDR2 are SGHAT and FQNNGV. Deletions cut 1 base from V and 5 bases from J, with 15 bases between.

Worth noting for this clonotype: The germline gene is not matched at one end of the junction; a read error may be the cause. In nucleotides, the CDR3 is TGTGCCAGCATTTCTGCGGGGGGGGTCGGCACAGATAGGCAGTATTTT. It translates to CASISAGGVGTDRQYF. The genes are TRBV28 and TRBJ2-3; the match to TRBD2 covers 9 bases. This CDR3 is 16 amino acids long. CDR1 and CDR2 (germline): MDHEN, SYDVKM.

The V and J genes are TRBV12-3 or TRBV12-4 and TRBJ2-7; 11 bases match TRBD1. The V segment lost 5 bases and the J segment 6 bases; nucleotides outside the gene matches: 6. This CDR3 spans 14 amino acids. Here the CDR3 reads CASSPGQGASEQYF. As DNA, the CDR3 is TGTGCCAGCAGTCCCGGACAGGGGGCATCCGAGCAGTACTTC.

This clonotype was counted a single time. The genes are TRBV20-1 and TRBJ1-5; D remains ambiguous. Germline CDR1 is DFQATT and CDR2 is SNEGSKA (reference sequence). The V and J ends lost 0 bases and 8 bases respectively, with 14 bases between them. This CDR3 contains 14 residues. The DNA of the CDR3 is TGCAGTGCTAGAGATCGGTCGGGAGTTGAGCCCCAGCATTTT. It specifies CSARDRSGVEPQHF.

This clonotype turned up a few times. This chain links TRBV5-1 with TRBJ2-1; 11 bases line up with TRBD2. With 4 bases clipped from V and 3 bases from J, the junction kept 6 bases outside the gene matches. The CDR3 loop spans 16 amino acids. CDR1 and CDR2 (germline): SGHRS, YFSETQ. CDR3 sequence: CASSLLAGGLYNEQFF. In DNA, the CDR3 is TGCGCCAGCAGCCTTCTAGCGGGGGGACTCTACAATGAGCAGTTCTTC.

The chain carries TRBV30 and TRBJ2-7; 7 bases align to TRBD1. The CDR3 extends over 12 amino acids. Per germline, CDR1 GTSNPN and CDR2 SVGIG (reference sequence). The V segment lost 2 bases and the J segment 6 bases; nucleotides outside the gene matches: 4. This CDR3 is CAWSLGQSEQYF. The CDR3 DNA sequence: TGTGCCTGGAGTTTGGGACAGTCCGAGCAGTACTTC.

This sequence joins TRBV18 and TRBJ2-1; 7 bases fit TRBD1. The CDR3 contains 16 residues. Per germline, CDR1 KGHSH and CDR2 LQKENI. V was clipped by 6 bases and J by 4 bases; unmatched bases: 12. As DNA, the CDR3 is TGTGCCAGCTCTAAAACCGGGACAGAGGGATACAATGAGCAGTTCTTC. This sequence encodes CASSKTGTEGYNEQFF. The full variable domain, with the rest looked up from reference TRBV18 and TRBJ2-1, is NAGVMQNPRHLVRRRGQEARLRCSPMKGHSHVYWYRQLPEEGLKFMVYLQKENIIDESGMPKERFSAEFPKEGPSILRIQQVVRGDSAAYFCASSKTGTEGYNEQFFGPGTRLTVL.

This clonotype has more than one count but fewer than ten. The chain couples TRBV12-5 to TRBJ2-3, with D unresolved. Deletions cut 0 bases from V and 0 bases from J, with 22 bases between. Looked up from germline, CDR1 is LGHNT and CDR2 is FRNRAP. The CDR3 is 20 residues long. DNA of the CDR3: TGTGCTAGTGGTTTGGTAATTGGTGTTTGGGGTGAAGAGAGCACAGATACGCAGTATTTT. It specifies CASGLVIGVWGEESTDTQYF.

In DNA, the CDR3 is TGCAGTGCTAGAGTGGCTAGCGGGAGCGAGACCCAGTACTTC. This sequence encodes CSARVASGSETQYF. This chain uses TRBV20-1 with TRBJ2-5; 10 bases fit TRBD2. The V gene's germline CDR1 is DFQATT and CDR2 SNEGSKA (reference sequence). The CDR3 is 14 amino acids. Trimming at V came to 1 base and at J to 5 bases, leaving 4 bases not matched to a gene.

The CDR3 spells CSARVHGTGGEAFF. The CDR3 DNA is TGCAGTGCTAGGGTGCATGGGACAGGGGGCGAAGCTTTCTTT. The gene calls are TRBV20-1 and TRBJ1-1, with 12 bases aligning to TRBD1. CDR3 length: 14 residues. Germline V gene data show CDR1 as DFQATT and CDR2 as SNEGSKA (reference sequence). V gave up 3 bases and J gave up 8 bases; unmatched junction bases: 7.

This clonotype turned up a few times. The chain recombines TRBV5-1 with TRBJ2-3, with 8 positions matching TRBD1. Germline CDR1 reads SGHRS; CDR2 reads YFSETQ. This CDR3 contains 16 residues. V lost 0 bases, J lost 2 bases, and 5 bases stayed unmatched. The DNA for the CDR3 is TGCGCCAGCAGCTTGGGGGGGACAGGAACCACAGATACGCAGTATTTT. The encoded protein is CASSLGGTGTTDTQYF.